Listed here are 18 T cell receptor beta chains from one sample, sequenced in a study of radiation and T cells in renal cell carcinoma. Sequencing used immunoSEQ multiplex PCR; TCRdb keeps in-frame clones, though not all of them. The sample holds around 60,000 clones; about 80% are singletons and the top ten take roughly 7.4%. The time point here: blood 2 weeks post-SBRT. Treatment denoted: 15 Gy SBRT to primary tumor, nephrectomy 4 weeks later. The source was blood, collected from a patient whose treatment included radiotherapy and nephrectomy. These receptors all stem from a man between 60 and 75 years old with renal cell carcinoma.

This chain connects TRBV9 to TRBJ1-5, with a possible D match to TRBD1 (5 bases). The CDR3 totals 15 residues. Germline values: CDR1 SGDLS, CDR2 YYNGEE. Trimming cost V 0 bases and J 5 bases, with 12 bases left between them. The CDR3 spells CASSVEGVRDQPQHF. The CDR3 DNA follows: TGTGCCAGCAGCGTAGAAGGGGTTAGGGATCAGCCCCAGCATTTT.

CDR3: CASSDSPPGLGTYSPLHF. CDR3 coding DNA: TGTGCCAGCAGTGATTCCCCCCCAGGTCTTGGTACTTATTCACCCCTCCACTTT. This chain links TRBV2 with TRBJ1-6; D call uncertain. This CDR3 has 18 residues. Trimming took off 3 bases at V and 8 bases at J, with 23 bases between the two ends. Germline values: CDR1 SNHLY, CDR2 FYNNEI.

The sample holds a few counts of this clone. This rearrangement joins TRBV6-6 to TRBJ1-3; the D is unclear. Germline V gene sequence: CDR1 MNHNY, CDR2 SVGAGI (reference sequence). The V gene lost 10 bases and the J gene lost 4 bases, with 8 bases spanning the gap. The CDR3 sequence is 11 residues long. The CDR3, as DNA: TGTGCCACCGCCGGGGGAAACACCATATATTTT. It is translated as CATAGGNTIYF.

This rearrangement joins TRBV12-2 to TRBJ1-4. TRBV12-2 is a pseudogene locus. This CDR3 region has 12 residues. The CDR3 reads CASSDGAEKLFF. CDR3 nucleotide sequence: TGTGCCAGCTCGGACGGGGCTGAAAAACTGTTTTTT.

The genes are TRBV6-1 and TRBJ1-1, with a weak D call TRBD1 (5 bases). Trimming removed 4 bases at V and 4 bases at J, with 16 bases between. Germline V gives CDR1 MNHNS, CDR2 SASEGT. This CDR3 comprises 15 residues. In nucleotides, the CDR3 is TGTGCCAGCAGTGGTGGGACGGCTACCCTCACTGAAGCTTTCTTT. It encodes CASSGGTATLTEAFF.

The chain is built from TRBV30 and TRBJ1-3; unclear D gene. Germline values: CDR1 GTSNPN, CDR2 SVGIG (reference sequence). This CDR3 spans 12 amino acids. V lost 7 bases and J lost 0, with 7 bases in between. The CDR3 protein is CAFRSSGNTIYF. The CDR3 nucleotides are TGTGCCTTCAGGAGCTCTGGAAACACCATATATTTT.

This chain joins TRBV5-6 and TRBJ2-1; tentatively, D is TRBD1 or TRBD2 (5 bases each). The germline V gene has CDR1 SGHDT and CDR2 YYEEEE. V lost 0 bases and J lost 10, with 11 bases in between. This CDR3 spans 13 amino acids. The CDR3 DNA reads as TGTGCCAGCAGCTTGGCGGGATGGGGCGAGCAGTTCTTC. Translated: CASSLAGWGEQFF. Full variable domain (missing parts from reference TRBV5-6 and TRBJ2-1): DAGVTQSPTHLIKTRGQQVTLRCSPKSGHDTVSWYQQALGQGPQFIFQYYEEEERQRGNFPDRFSGHQFPNYSSELNVNALLLGDSALYLCASSLAGWGEQFFGPGTRLTVL.

V gene TRBV19 combines with J gene TRBJ1-2; TRBD1 matches at 8 bases. The V gene end was trimmed by 3 bases and the J gene end by 6 bases; junction bases not matched to a gene: 12. The CDR3 length is 16 residues. The germline V gene has CDR1 LNHDA and CDR2 SQIVND (reference sequence). The CDR3 sequence is CASSIFTGGNSDGYTF. The CDR3 coding sequence is TGTGCCAGTAGTATTTTTACAGGGGGAAATTCGGATGGCTACACCTTC.

In this sample, this clone turned up a few times. The V gene is TRBV10-2, the J gene TRBJ1-1; perhaps TRBD1 as D (5 bases). The V end was cut by 4 bases, the J end by 7 bases, with 10 bases between. The CDR3 has 12 residues. Germline lookup yields CDR1 WSHSY and CDR2 SAAADI. The CDR3 DNA reads TGCGCCAGCAGTGTGGGGCCGATTGAAGCTTTCTTT. It is translated as CASSVGPIEAFF.

The rearrangement uses TRBV5-1 and TRBJ2-3; D call uncertain. This CDR3 has 16 residues. V lost 0 bases and J lost 2, with 13 bases in between. From germline, CDR1 is SGHRS and CDR2 YFSETQ. The CDR3 sequence is CASSLEWRSHTDTQYF. The CDR3 DNA sequence: TGCGCCAGCAGCTTGGAATGGCGGAGCCACACAGATACGCAGTATTTT.

This clone appeared a few times. CDR3 loop: CAIKGTGSSTDTQYF. The DNA of the CDR3 is TGTGCCATCAAGGGTACAGGCAGCAGCACAGATACGCAGTATTTT. V usage is TRBV10-3 and J usage is TRBJ2-3, with a tentative D call TRBD1 (5 bases). The germline V and J ends were trimmed by 7 bases and 0 bases, with 14 bases remaining between them. Per germline, CDR1 ENHRY and CDR2 SYGVKD. CDR3 length equals 15 residues.

This chain uses TRBV18 with TRBJ2-5; 11 bases agree with TRBD2. Per germline, CDR1 KGHSH and CDR2 LQKENI. The CDR3 contains 16 residues. With V trimmed by 3 bases and J by 1 base, 4 bases remained unmatched. CDR3 nucleotide sequence: TGTGCCAGCTCACCCCTCGGACTAGCGGGCCAAGAGACCCAGTACTTC. Translating gives CASSPLGLAGQETQYF.

The chain joins TRBV2 to TRBJ2-3, with 7 bases aligning to TRBD2. CDR1 and CDR2 (germline): SNHLY, FYNNEI. Trimming at V came to 1 base and at J to 1 base, leaving 2 bases not matched to a gene. The CDR3 is 15 residues long. CDR3 sequence reads: CASSEVGGGTDTQYF. The CDR3 region has the DNA TGTGCCAGCAGTGAAGTTGGGGGGGGCACAGATACGCAGTATTTT.

This rearrangement joins TRBV27 to TRBJ1-1, with D perhaps TRBD1 (5 bases). The CDR3 is made up of 13 amino acids. Germline CDR1 is MNHEY and CDR2 is SMNVEV (reference sequence). Trimming cost V 2 bases and J 10 bases, with 14 bases left between them. CDR3: CASSLSGGVGAFF. As DNA, the CDR3 is TGTGCCAGCAGTTTAAGCGGGGGGGTAGGAGCTTTCTTT.

V usage is TRBV21-1 and J usage is TRBJ2-3; the table names TRBD2, a call not compared with the DNA. TRBV21-1 is flagged as a pseudogene. This CDR3 region has 14 residues. The CDR3 sequence is CASIDSRRTDTQYF. In DNA, the CDR3 is TGTGCCAGCATTGATAGCCGACGCACAGATACGCAGTATTTT.

This chain connects TRBV7-2 to TRBJ2-5; 7 bases agree with TRBD1. The CDR3 spans 14 residues. The trim removed 5 bases at V and 1 base at J, leaving 4 bases unmatched. Germline CDR1 SGHTA, CDR2 FQGNSA. The CDR3 DNA follows: TGTGCCAGCAGCACGACAGGGTTCCAAGAGACCCAGTACTTC. Its translation: CASSTTGFQETQYF.

The rearrangement joins TRBV6-5 to TRBJ1-5; D not certain. V lost 0 bases and J lost 0, with 0 bases in between. The CDR3 contains 13 residues. CDR1 and CDR2 from the germline V gene are MNHEY and SVGAGI. The CDR3: CASSYSSNQPQHF. The CDR3 DNA is TGTGCCAGCAGTTACTCTAGCAATCAGCCCCAGCATTTT.

This rearrangement joins TRBV5-8 to TRBJ2-2; no clear D. Germline V lookup: CDR1 SGHTS, CDR2 YDEGEE. CDR3 length equals 13 residues. Trimming took 2 bases from V and 5 from J, leaving 7 bases between them. The CDR3 here is CASSFRETGELFF. CDR3 bases: TGTGCCAGCAGCTTTAGAGAGACCGGGGAGCTGTTTTTT.